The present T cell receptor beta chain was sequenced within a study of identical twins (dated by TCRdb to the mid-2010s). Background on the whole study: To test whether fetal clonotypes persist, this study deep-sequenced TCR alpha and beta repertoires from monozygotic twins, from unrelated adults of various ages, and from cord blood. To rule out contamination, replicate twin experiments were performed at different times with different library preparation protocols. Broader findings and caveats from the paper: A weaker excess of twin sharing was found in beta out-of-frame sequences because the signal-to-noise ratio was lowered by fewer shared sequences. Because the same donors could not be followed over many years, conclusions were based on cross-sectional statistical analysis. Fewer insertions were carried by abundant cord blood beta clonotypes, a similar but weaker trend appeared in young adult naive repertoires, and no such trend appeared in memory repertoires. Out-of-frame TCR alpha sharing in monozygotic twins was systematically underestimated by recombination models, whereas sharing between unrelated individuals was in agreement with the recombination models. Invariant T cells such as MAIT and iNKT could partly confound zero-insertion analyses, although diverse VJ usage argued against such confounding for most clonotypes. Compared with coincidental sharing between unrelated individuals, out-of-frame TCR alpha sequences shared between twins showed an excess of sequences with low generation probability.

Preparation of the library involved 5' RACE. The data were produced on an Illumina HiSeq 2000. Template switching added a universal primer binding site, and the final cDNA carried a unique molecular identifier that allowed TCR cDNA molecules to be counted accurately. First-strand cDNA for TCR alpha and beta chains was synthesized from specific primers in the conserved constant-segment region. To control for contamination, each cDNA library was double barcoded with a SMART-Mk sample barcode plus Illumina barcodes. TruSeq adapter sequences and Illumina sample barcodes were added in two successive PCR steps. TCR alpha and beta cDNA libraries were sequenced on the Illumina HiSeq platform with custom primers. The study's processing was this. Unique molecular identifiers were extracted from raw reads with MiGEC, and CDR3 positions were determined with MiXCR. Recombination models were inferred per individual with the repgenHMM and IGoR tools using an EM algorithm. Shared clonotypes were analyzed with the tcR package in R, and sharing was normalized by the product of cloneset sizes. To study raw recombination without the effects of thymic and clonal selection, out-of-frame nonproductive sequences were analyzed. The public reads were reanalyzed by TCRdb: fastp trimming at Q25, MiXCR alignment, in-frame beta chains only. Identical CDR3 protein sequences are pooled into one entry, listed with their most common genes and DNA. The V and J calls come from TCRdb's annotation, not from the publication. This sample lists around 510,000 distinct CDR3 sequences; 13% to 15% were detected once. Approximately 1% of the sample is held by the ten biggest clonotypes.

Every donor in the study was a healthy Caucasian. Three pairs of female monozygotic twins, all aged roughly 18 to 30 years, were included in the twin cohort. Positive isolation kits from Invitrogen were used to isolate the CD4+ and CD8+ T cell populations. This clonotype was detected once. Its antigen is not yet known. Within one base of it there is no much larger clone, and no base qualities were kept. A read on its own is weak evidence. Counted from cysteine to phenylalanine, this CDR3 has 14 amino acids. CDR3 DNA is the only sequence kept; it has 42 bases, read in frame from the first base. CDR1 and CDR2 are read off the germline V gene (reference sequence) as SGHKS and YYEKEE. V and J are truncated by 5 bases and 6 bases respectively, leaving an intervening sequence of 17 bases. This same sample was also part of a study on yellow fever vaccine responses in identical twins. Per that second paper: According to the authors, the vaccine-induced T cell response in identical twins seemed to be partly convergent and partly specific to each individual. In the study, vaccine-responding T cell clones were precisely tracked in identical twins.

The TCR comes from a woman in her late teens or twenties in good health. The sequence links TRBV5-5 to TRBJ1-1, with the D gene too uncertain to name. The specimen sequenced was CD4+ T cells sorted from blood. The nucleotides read TGTGCCAGCAGTCGTGAGATTAGGGCTTCTGAAGCTTTCTTT. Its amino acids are CASSREIRASEAFF. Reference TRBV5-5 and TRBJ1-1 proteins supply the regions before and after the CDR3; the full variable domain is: DAGVTQSPTHLIKTRGQQVTLRCSPISGHKSVSWYQQVLGQGPQFIFQYYEKEERGRGNFPDRFSARQFPNYSSELNVNALLLGDSALYLCASSREIRASEAFFGQGTRLTVV.